This T cell receptor beta chain stems from a study of shared clonotypes between healthy human individuals. Study context: Plates per donor: three CD4 naive, three CD4 memory, two CD8 naive, one CD8 memory.

For sorted subsets, about 190 ng DNA per replicate equaled some 27,000 T cell genomes. Measured with immunoSEQ multiplex PCR; TCRdb has only the in-frame clones, and not every one. The sample shows fewer than 1.8 million clones, around 98.5% of them seen only once. Everyone who donated was a Caucasian adult who lived in Nashville, Tennessee. In the case of this clone: Its matching antigen is unknown.

Study-level results: Sorted-subset samples were not fully sequenced, rarefaction indicated.

The ends lost 3 bases at V and 0 bases at J; junction bases unmatched: 13. Germline V gene lookup returns CDR1 KGHSH and CDR2 LQKENI. This CDR3 region has 18 residues. This TCR was recovered from a man aged 25 to 40 in good health. This chain connects TRBV18 to TRBJ1-1; 7 bases match TRBD1. The source material was naive CD4+ T cells sorted from blood. Subset described: CD45RA+ positively selected. The CDR3 sequence is CASSPQPRQGWVNTEAFF. DNA for the CDR3: TGTGCCAGCTCACCCCAACCCAGACAGGGTTGGGTGAACACTGAAGCTTTCTTT. Filled out from reference TRBV18 and TRBJ1-1, the complete variable domain reads NAGVMQNPRHLVRRRGQEARLRCSPMKGHSHVYWYRQLPEEGLKFMVYLQKENIIDESGMPKERFSAEFPKEGPSILRIQQVVRGDSAAYFCASSPQPRQGWVNTEAFFGQGTRLTVV.